Listed here are 6 T cell receptor beta chains from one sample, sequenced in a study of PD-1 blockade in classical Hodgkin lymphoma. The time point is: cycle 4 day 1 (C4D1), after 5 to 7 weeks of nivolumab. Each of the patients experienced relapse following autologous stem cell transplantation, and their brentuximab vedotin exposure differed. TCRdb's copy holds only in-frame clones and misses some; the assay was immunoSEQ multiplex PCR. The table includes about 19,000 clones, around 81% detected once. Sequenced here: peripheral blood mononuclear cells (PBMCs), sampled before the fourth cycle of nivolumab. The receptors were sampled from a human donor with classical Hodgkin lymphoma.

CDR3 coding DNA: TGTGCCAGCAGCGCACAGGGGGCGTTGAACACCGGGGAGCTGTTTTTT. Residues: CASSAQGALNTGELFF. V gene TRBV5-6 combines with J gene TRBJ2-2; TRBD1 matches at 9 bases. Losses at the gene ends were 4 bases for V and 1 base for J; bases not matched to a gene: 5. Germline CDR1 is SGHDT and CDR2 is YYEEEE. The CDR3 has 16 residues.

The CDR3 nucleotides read TGTGCCAGCAGCTTATTCCCCCAAGATACGCAGTATTTT. This gives the protein CASSLFPQDTQYF. The gene calls are TRBV7-8 and TRBJ2-3; unclear D gene. The CDR3 has 13 residues. V was cut by 2 bases and J by 5 bases, with 8 bases left in between. Germline CDR1 is SGHVS and CDR2 is FQNEAQ.

The rearrangement uses TRBV29-1 and TRBJ1-3; D gene uncertain. CDR3 length: 12 residues. Germline CDR1 and CDR2: SQVTM and ANQGSEA. Trimming shortened V by 7 bases and J by 0 bases, and 7 bases separated the two germline ends. As DNA, the CDR3 is TGCAGCGCGAGGGACTCTGGAAACACCATATATTTT. As protein: CSARDSGNTIYF.

The chain couples TRBV9 to TRBJ1-3; D is unclear. CDR3 length equals 14 residues. CDR1 and CDR2 (germline): SGDLS, YYNGEE. V lost 1 base and J lost 0, with 5 bases in between. CDR3 sequence (DNA): TGTGCCAGCAGCGTACAGGACTCTGGAAACACCATATATTTT. Amino acids: CASSVQDSGNTIYF.

V is TRBV9 and J is TRBJ2-7, with TRBD2 matching 10 bases. V dropped 2 bases and J dropped 4; count of bases not matched to a gene: 6. Germline-derived CDR1 and CDR2 are SGDLS and YYNGEE. There are 15 residues in the CDR3. The CDR3 loop reads CASSVSASGGYEQYF. The CDR3 bases are TGTGCCAGCAGCGTCTCTGCTAGCGGGGGTTACGAGCAGTACTTC. Drawing the rest from reference TRBV9 and TRBJ2-7, the complete variable domain is DSGVTQTPKHLITATGQRVTLRCSPRSGDLSVYWYQQSLDQGLQFLIQYYNGEERAKGNILERFSAQQFPDLHSELNLSSLELGDSALYFCASSVSASGGYEQYFGPGTRLTVT.

The chain couples TRBV28 to TRBJ2-7; the D is unclear. This CDR3 has 13 residues. V dropped 4 bases and J dropped 4 bases, with 11 bases sitting between them. Per the germline V gene, CDR1 is MDHEN and CDR2 is SYDVKM. CDR3 residues: CASSYGPSYEQYV. Written as DNA, the CDR3 is TGTGCCAGCAGTTATGGCCCATCATACGAGCAGTACGTC.